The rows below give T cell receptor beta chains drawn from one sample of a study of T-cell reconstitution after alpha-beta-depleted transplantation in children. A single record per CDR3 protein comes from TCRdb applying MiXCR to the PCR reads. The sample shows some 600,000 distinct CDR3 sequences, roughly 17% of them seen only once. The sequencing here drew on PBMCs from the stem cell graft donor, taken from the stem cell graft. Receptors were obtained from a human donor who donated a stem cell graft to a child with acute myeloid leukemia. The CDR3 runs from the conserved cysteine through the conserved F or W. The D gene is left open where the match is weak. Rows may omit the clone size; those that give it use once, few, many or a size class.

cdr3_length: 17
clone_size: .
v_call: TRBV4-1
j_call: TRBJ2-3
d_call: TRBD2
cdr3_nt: TGCGCCAGCAGCCAAGAGGGACTAGCGGGGGGAGCAGATACGCAGTATTTT
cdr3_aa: CASSQEGLAGGADTQYF

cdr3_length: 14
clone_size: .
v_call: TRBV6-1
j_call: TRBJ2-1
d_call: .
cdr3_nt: TGTGCCAGCATACGAAGCGGATCAGACAATGAGCAGTTCTTC
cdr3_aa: CASIRSGSDNEQFF

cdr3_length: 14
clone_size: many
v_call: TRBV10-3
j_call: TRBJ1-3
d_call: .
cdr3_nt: TGTGCCATCAGTGAAGCCTCAGGTAGAAACACCATATATTTT
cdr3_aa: CAISEASGRNTIYF

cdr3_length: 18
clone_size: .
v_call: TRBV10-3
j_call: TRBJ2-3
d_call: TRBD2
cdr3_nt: TGTGCCATCAGTGAGACGACTAGCGGGGGTTCAAGGCCAGATACGCAGTATTTT
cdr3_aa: CAISETTSGGSRPDTQYF

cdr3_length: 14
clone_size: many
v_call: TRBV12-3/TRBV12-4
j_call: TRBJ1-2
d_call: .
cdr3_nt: TGTGCCAGCAGCCCTGGGTCAGCTAACTATGGCTACACCTTC
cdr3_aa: CASSPGSANYGYTF

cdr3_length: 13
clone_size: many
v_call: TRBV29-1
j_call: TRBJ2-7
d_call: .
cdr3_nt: TGCAGCGTTGAAGACAGGGCGGACTACGAGCAGTACTTC
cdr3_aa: CSVEDRADYEQYF

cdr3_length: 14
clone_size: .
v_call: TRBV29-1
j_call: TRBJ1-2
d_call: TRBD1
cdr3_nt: TGCAGCGCCAACCGGGACAGCTCTAACTATGGCTACACCTTC
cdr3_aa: CSANRDSSNYGYTF

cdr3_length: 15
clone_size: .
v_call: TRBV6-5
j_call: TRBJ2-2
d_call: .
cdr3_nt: TGTGCCAGCAGTTACTCGACCAGGGCCACCGGGGCGCTGTTTTTT
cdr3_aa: CASSYSTRATGALFF

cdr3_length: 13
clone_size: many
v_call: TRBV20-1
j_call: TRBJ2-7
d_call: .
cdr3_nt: TGCAGTGCTATTGGGACCCAAACCTACGAGCAGTACTTC
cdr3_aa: CSAIGTQTYEQYF

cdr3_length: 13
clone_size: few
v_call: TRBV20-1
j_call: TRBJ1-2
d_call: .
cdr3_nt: TGCAGTGCTAGAGGTTCAGCTAACTATGGCTACACCTTC
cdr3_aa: CSARGSANYGYTF

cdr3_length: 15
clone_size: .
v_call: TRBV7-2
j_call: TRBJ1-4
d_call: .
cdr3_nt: TGTGCCAGCAGCTTCTCTCTGGACCCCAATGAAAAACTGTTTTTT
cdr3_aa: CASSFSLDPNEKLFF

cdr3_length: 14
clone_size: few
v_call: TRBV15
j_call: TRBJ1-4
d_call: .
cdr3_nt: TGTGCCACCAGCATACCCGGAGCTGTTGAAAAACTGTTTTTT
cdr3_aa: CATSIPGAVEKLFF

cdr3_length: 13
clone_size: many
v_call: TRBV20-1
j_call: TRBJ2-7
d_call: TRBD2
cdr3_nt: TGCAGTGCTAGAGTGGGGGGGGTGTACGAGCAGTACTTC
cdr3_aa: CSARVGGVYEQYF

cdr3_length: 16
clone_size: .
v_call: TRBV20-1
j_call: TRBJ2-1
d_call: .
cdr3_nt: TGCTGTTCTAGAGATGGTGCTCGGGGGCGACACAATGAGCAGTTCTTC
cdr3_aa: CCSRDGARGRHNEQFF

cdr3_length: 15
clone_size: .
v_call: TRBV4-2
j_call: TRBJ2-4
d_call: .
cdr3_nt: TGTGCCAGCAGCCAAGGAGACTCAGACAAAAACATTCAGTACTTC
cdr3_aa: CASSQGDSDKNIQYF

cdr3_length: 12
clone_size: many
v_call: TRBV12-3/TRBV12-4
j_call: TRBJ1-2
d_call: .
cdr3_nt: TGTGCCAGCAGGCCAATGAATCATGGCTACACCTTC
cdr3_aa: CASRPMNHGYTF

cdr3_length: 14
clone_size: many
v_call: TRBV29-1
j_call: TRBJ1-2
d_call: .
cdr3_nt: TGCAGCGTACGCCGGGACAAGATATTCGATGGCTACACCTTC
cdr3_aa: CSVRRDKIFDGYTF

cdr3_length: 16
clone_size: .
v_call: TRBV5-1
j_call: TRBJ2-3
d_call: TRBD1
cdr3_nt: TGCGCCAGCAGCCCACCGACAGGGTCAGGCACAGATACGCAGTATTTT
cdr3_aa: CASSPPTGSGTDTQYF

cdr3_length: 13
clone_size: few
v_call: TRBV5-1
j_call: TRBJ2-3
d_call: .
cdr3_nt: TGCGCCAGCAGCGATATTAGCACAGATACGCAGTATTTT
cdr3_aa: CASSDISTDTQYF

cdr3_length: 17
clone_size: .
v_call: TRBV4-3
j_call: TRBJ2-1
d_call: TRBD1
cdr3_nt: TGCGCCAGCAGCCAGGCGGGACAGGGACTGACCTACAATGAGCAGTTCTTC
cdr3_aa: CASSQAGQGLTYNEQFF

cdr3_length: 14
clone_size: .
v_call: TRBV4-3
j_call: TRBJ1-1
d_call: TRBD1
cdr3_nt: TGCGCCAGCAGCCAAGGGACAGGCTACACTGAAGCTTTCTTT
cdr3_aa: CASSQGTGYTEAFF

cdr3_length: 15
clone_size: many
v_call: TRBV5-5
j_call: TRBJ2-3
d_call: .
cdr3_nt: TGTGCCAGCAGCTTGGATCCACACAGCACAGATACGCAGTATTTT
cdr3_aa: CASSLDPHSTDTQYF

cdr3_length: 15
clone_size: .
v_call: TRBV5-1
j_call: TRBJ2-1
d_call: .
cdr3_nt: TGCGCCAGCAGGCAGCCTCCGGGACACTACAATGAGCAGTTCTTC
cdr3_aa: CASRQPPGHYNEQFF

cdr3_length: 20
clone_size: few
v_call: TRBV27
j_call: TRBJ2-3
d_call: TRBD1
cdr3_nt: TGTGCCAGCAGACCTGATCTCCCGGGACAGGGGGTTTTTAGCACAGATACGCAGTATTTT
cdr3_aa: CASRPDLPGQGVFSTDTQYF

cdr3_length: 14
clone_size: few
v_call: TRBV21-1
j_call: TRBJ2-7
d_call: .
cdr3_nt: TGTGCCAGCAGCACGGGACTTAGGACCTACGAGCAGTACTTC
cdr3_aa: CASSTGLRTYEQYF

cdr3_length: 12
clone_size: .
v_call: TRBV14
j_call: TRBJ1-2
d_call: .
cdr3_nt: TGTGCCAGCAGTCCCCAGACAGATGGCTACACCTTC
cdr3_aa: CASSPQTDGYTF

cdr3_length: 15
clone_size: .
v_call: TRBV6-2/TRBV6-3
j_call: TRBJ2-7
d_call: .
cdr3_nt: TGTGCCAGCTCGAAGAGTAGCCGCTACTCCTACGAGCAGTACTTC
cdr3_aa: CASSKSSRYSYEQYF

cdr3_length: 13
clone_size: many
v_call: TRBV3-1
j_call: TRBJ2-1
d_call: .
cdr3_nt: TGTGCCAGCAACGGAGAAGAGACTACGGAGCAGTTCTTC
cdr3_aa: CASNGEETTEQFF

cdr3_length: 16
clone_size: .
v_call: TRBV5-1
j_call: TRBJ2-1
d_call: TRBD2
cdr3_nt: TGCGCCAGCAGCTCGGGGGGGGGCCGGTCCTACAATGAGCAGTTCTTC
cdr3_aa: CASSSGGGRSYNEQFF

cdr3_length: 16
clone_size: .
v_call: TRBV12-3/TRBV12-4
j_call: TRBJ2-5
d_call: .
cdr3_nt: TGTGCCAGCAGGTCCTCGGGGGCCACCTCCTTGAAGACCCAGTACTTC
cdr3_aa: CASRSSGATSLKTQYF

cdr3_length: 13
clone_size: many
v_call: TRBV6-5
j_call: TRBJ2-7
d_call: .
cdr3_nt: TGTGCCAGCAGTTATGGAGTAGGCTACGAGCAGTACTTC
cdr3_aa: CASSYGVGYEQYF

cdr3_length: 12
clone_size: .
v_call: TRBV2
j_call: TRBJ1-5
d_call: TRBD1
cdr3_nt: TGTGCCAGCAACACAGGGGGTCAGCCCCAGCATTTT
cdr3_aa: CASNTGGQPQHF

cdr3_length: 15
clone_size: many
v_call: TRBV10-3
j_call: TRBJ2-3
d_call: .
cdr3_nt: TGTGCCATCAGTGGGAGCGGGCCTAGCACAGATACGCAGTATTTT
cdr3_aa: CAISGSGPSTDTQYF

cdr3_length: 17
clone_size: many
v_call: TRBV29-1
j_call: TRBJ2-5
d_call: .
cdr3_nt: TGCAGCGTTGAATCCGCGAAATCCGTGTATTCTGTAGAGACCCAGTACTTC
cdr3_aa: CSVESAKSVYSVETQYF

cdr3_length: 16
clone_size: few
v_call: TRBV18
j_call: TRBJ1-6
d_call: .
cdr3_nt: TGTGCCAGCTCACCACGTGGGGGACTGGGGAATTCACCCCTCCACTTT
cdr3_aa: CASSPRGGLGNSPLHF

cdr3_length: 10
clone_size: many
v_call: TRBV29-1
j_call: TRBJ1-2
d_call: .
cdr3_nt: TGCAGCGTTACCAGGGACGGCTACACCTTC
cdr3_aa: CSVTRDGYTF

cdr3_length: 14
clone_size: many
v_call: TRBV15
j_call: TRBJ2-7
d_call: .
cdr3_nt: TGTGCCACCAGCAGAGGCCGGGGGAACTACGAGCAGTACTTC
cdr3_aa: CATSRGRGNYEQYF

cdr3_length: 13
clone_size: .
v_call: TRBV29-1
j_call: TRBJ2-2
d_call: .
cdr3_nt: TGCAGCGTTGACGGGGAAAACACCGGGGAGCTGTTTTTT
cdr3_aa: CSVDGENTGELFF

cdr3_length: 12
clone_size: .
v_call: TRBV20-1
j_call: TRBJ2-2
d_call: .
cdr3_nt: TGTGGGCTCACGGGTTATGCCGGGGAGCTGTTTTTT
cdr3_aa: CGLTGYAGELFF

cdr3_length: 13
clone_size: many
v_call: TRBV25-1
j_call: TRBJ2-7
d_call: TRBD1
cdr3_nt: TGTGCCAGCAGTGAATGGGACAGCTACGAGCAGTACTTC
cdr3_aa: CASSEWDSYEQYF

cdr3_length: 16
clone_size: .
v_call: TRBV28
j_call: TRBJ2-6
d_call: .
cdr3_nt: TGTGCCAGCAAGGACCAAACCCTTTCTGGGGCCAACGTCCTGACTTTC
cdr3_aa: CASKDQTLSGANVLTF

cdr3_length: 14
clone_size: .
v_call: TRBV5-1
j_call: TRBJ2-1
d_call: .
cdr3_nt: TGCGCCAGCAGCCCGGACGGGCCCTACAATGAGCAGTTCTTC
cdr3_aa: CASSPDGPYNEQFF

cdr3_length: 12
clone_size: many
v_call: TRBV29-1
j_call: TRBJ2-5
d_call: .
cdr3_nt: TGCAGCGTTACAGGGGAGGTTGAAACCCAGTACTTC
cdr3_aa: CSVTGEVETQYF

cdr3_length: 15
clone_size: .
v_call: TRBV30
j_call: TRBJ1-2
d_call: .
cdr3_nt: TGTGCCTGGAGTGTACTGGCGGGCGCAAACTATGGCTACACCTTC
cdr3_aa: CAWSVLAGANYGYTF

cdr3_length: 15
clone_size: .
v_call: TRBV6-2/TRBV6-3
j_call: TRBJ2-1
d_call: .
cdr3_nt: TGTGCCAGCGGTCTCGGGCGGCGGCCTGCGAATGAGCAGTTCTTC
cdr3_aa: CASGLGRRPANEQFF

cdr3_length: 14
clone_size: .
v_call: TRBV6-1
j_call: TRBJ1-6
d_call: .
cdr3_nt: TGTGCCAGCAGTACAGACAGGTCTAATTCACCCCTCCACTTT
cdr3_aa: CASSTDRSNSPLHF

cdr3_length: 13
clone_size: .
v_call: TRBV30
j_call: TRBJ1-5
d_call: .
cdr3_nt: TGTGCCTGGAGTGCGCAGAAAAATCAGCCCCAGCATTTT
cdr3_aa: CAWSAQKNQPQHF

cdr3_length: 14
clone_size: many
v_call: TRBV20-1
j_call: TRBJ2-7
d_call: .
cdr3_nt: TGCAGTGCTAGCGGGCATCTGGGCCCTCTCGAGCAGTACTTC
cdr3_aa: CSASGHLGPLEQYF

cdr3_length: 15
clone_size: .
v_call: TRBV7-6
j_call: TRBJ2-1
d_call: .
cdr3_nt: TGTGCCAGCAGCTTAACGAGGGGGGGCCTCGATGAGCAGTTCTTC
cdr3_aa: CASSLTRGGLDEQFF

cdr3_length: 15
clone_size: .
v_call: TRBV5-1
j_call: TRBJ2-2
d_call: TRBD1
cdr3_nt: TGCGCCAGCTCGACAGGGAATGTAGGCACCGGGGAGCTGTTTTTT
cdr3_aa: CASSTGNVGTGELFF

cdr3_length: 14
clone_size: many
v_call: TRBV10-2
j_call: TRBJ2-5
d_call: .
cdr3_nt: TGCGCCAGCAGTGAACCGGGACACCTGCAGACCCAGTACTTC
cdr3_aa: CASSEPGHLQTQYF

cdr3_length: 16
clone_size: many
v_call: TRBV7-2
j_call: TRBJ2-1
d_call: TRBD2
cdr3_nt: TGTGCCAGCAGCCACAGGCCTAGCGGGGGGTATAATGAGCAGTTCTTC
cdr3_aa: CASSHRPSGGYNEQFF